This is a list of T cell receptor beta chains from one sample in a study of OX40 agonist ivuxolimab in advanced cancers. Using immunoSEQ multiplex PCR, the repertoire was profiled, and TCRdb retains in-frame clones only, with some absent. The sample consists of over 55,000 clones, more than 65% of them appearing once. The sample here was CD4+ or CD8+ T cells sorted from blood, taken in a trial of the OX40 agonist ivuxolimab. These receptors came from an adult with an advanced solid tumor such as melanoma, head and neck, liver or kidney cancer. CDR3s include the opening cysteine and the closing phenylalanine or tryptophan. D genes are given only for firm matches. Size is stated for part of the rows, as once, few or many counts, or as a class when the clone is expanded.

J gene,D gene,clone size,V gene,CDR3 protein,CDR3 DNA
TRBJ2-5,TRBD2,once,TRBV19,CATGLAGGLPGETQYF,TGTGCCACCGGACTAGCGGGGGGTCTACCAGGGGAGACCCAGTACTTC
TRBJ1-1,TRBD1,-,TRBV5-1,CASSFLGQVNTEAFF,TGCGCCAGCAGCTTCTTGGGACAGGTGAACACTGAAGCTTTCTTT
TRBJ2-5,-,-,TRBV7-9,CASSFPLETQYF,TGTGCCAGCAGCTTCCCTTTGGAGACCCAGTACTTC
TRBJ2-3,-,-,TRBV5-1,CASSLGAGAADTQYF,TGCGCCAGCAGCTTGGGGGCAGGGGCGGCAGATACGCAGTATTTT
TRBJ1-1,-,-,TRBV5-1,CASSLNVGRNTEAFF,TGCGCCAGCAGCTTGAATGTAGGGCGGAACACTGAAGCTTTCTTT
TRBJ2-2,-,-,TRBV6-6,CASSQTGSNTGELFF,TGTGCCAGCAGTCAGACAGGTTCGAACACCGGGGAGCTGTTTTTT
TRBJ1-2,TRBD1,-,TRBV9,CASSPGNNRGPYGYTF,TGTGCCAGCAGCCCAGGAAATAACAGGGGCCCGTATGGCTACACCTTC
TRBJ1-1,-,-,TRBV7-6,CASSLGSGSDTEAFF,TGTGCCAGCAGCTTAGGCTCAGGGAGCGACACTGAAGCTTTCTTT
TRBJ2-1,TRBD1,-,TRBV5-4,CASNMRTGDNEQFF,TGTGCCAGCAACATGAGGACAGGGGATAATGAGCAGTTCTTC
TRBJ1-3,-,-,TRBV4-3,CASSLDGSSGNTIYF,TGCGCCAGCAGCCTTGATGGTAGCTCTGGAAACACCATATATTTT
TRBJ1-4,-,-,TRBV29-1,CSGRLGTAGNEKLFF,TGCAGCGGTCGATTGGGGACGGCTGGTAATGAAAAACTGTTTTTT
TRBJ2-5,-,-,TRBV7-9,CASSLNRVSQETQYF,TGTGCCAGCAGCTTGAATCGTGTCAGTCAAGAGACCCAGTACTTC
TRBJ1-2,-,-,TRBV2,CASSESGGNGYTF,TGTGCCAGCAGTGAATCGGGGGGTAATGGCTACACCTTC
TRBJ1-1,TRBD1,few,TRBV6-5,CASSYRVWGQDTEAFF,TGTGCCAGCAGTTACAGGGTATGGGGACAGGACACTGAAGCTTTCTTT
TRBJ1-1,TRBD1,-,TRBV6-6,CASSYPGTGATEAFF,TGTGCCAGCAGTTACCCGGGGACAGGGGCCACTGAAGCTTTCTTT
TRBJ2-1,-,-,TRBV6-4,CARNPGHERQFF,TGTGCCAGGAACCCCGGCCACGAAAGGCAGTTCTTC
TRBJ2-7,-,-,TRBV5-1,CASSLGSQTTEQYF,TGCGCCAGCAGCTTGGGCAGCCAAACTACCGAGCAGTACTTC
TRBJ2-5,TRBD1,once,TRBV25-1,CASSEYKLTGQETQYF,TGTGCCAGCAGTGAATATAAGTTGACAGGGCAAGAGACCCAGTACTTC
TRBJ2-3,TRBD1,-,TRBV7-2,CASSLDFLRDSTDTQYF,TGTGCCAGCAGCTTAGATTTTCTACGGGACAGTACAGATACGCAGTATTTT
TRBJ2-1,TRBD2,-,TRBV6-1,CASRPSGGYNEQFF,TGTGCCAGCAGGCCTAGCGGGGGTTACAATGAGCAGTTCTTC
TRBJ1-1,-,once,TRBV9,CASGGRLEGTEAFF,TGTGCCAGCGGAGGAAGGCTCGAGGGGACTGAAGCTTTCTTT
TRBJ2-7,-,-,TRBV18,CASSPRGAGEQYF,TGTGCCAGCTCACCACGAGGGGCCGGCGAGCAGTACTTC
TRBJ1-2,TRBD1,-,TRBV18,CASSQDRVRSNYGYTF,TGTGCCAGCTCGCAAGACAGGGTGCGATCCAACTATGGCTACACCTTC
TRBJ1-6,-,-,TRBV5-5,CASRTGTANSPLHF,TGTGCCAGCAGGACCGGGACGGCAAATTCACCCCTCCACTTT
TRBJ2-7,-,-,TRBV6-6,CASQRGDEQYF,TGTGCCAGCCAACGTGGCGACGAGCAGTACTTC
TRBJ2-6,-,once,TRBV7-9,CASSFYLSGANVLTF,TGTGCCAGCAGCTTCTACCTCTCTGGGGCCAACGTCCTGACTTTC
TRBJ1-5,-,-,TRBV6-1,CASSEPVGRSNQPQHF,TGTGCCAGCAGTGAACCAGTGGGACGGTCCAATCAGCCCCAGCATTTT
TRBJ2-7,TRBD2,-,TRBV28,CASSVSGLAGQEQYF,TGTGCCAGCAGTGTAAGCGGACTAGCGGGGCAAGAGCAGTACTTC
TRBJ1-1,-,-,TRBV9,CASSVASGGPRGTEAFF,TGTGCCAGCAGCGTAGCATCTGGGGGGCCCCGGGGCACTGAAGCTTTCTTT
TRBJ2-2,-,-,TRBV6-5,CASSYSGFSTGELFF,TGTGCCAGCAGTTACTCAGGGTTTAGCACCGGGGAGCTGTTTTTT
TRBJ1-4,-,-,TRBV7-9,CASSFSENEKLFF,TGTGCCAGCAGCTTCAGCGAAAATGAAAAACTGTTTTTT
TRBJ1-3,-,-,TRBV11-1,CASSPSRGNTIYF,TGTGCCAGCAGCCCCTCGAGAGGAAACACCATATATTTT
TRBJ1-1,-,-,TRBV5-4,CASRGGTETEAFF,TGTGCCAGCAGGGGGGGGACCGAGACTGAAGCTTTCTTT
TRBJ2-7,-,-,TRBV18,CASSPWDTTGEQYF,TGTGCCAGCTCACCATGGGACACGACTGGCGAGCAGTACTTC
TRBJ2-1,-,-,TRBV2,CASSATGPNEQFF,TGTGCCAGCAGTGCGACAGGTCCCAATGAGCAGTTCTTC
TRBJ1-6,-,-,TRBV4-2,CASSQEGPTHNSPLHF,TGTGCCAGCAGCCAAGAAGGCCCAACCCATAATTCACCCCTCCACTTT
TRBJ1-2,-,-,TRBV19,CASSTTRWANYGYTF,TGTGCCAGTAGTACCACGAGGTGGGCTAACTATGGCTACACCTTC
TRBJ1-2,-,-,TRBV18,CASSPSSGGFGRDGYTF,TGTGCCAGCTCACCATCTTCGGGGGGGTTTGGACGAGATGGCTACACCTTC
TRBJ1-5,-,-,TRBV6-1,CASSEAVNQPQHF,TGTGCCAGCAGTGAGGCCGTCAATCAGCCCCAGCATTTT
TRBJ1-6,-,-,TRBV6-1,CASSEARAGQFSPLHF,TGTGCCAGCAGTGAGGCTCGTGCCGGACAGTTTTCACCCCTCCACTTT
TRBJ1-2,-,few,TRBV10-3,CAIPSGGASGYTF,TGTGCCATCCCCAGCGGGGGCGCCTCTGGCTACACCTTC
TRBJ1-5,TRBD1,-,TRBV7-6,CASSLGGGSGQPQHF,TGTGCCAGCAGCTTAGGAGGGGGCAGTGGTCAGCCCCAGCATTTT